The following is a TCR beta chain sequence with its context. Data came from immunoSEQ multiplex PCR; TCRdb stores just in-frame clones and leaves some out. The sample lists under 15,000 clones, around 78% seen once, with 34% in the top ten. The data belong to a study of blood T cell repertoires in COVID-19. The length of the CDR3 is 18 residues. Germline V gene sequence: CDR1 SGHNT, CDR2 YYREEE (reference sequence). The V and J ends lost 3 bases and 0 bases respectively, with 19 bases between them. The V call is TRBV5-4, the J call TRBJ1-5; D is perhaps TRBD1 (6 bases). The sequencing sample was made of peripheral blood. This receptor was identified in a human donor in a cohort sampled during active COVID-19. For the CDR3, the DNA is TGTGCCAGCAGCTCTTTTGTGGGACAAGTTTATAGCAATCAGCCCCAGCATTTT. It translates to CASSSFVGQVYSNQPQHF. The whole variable domain, remainder taken from reference TRBV5-4 and TRBJ1-5, is ETGVTQSPTHLIKTRGQQVTLRCSSQSGHNTVSWYQQALGQGPQFIFQYYREEENGRGNFPPRFSGLQFPNYSSELNVNALELDDSALYLCASSSFVGQVYSNQPQHFGDGTRLSIL.